This TCR beta chain was recorded in a study of T-cell memory formation after mild COVID-19. As for the study in general: Clusters of TCRs were largely donor specific.

V was clipped by 4 bases and J by 4 bases, with 10 bases between them. The CDR3 runs 13 residues. Germline V gives CDR1 SGHTA, CDR2 FQGTGA. The table lists this clonotype with a few counts. Its antigen is currently unknown. General study findings and limits: Clones from the second wave (peaking day 37) had unconfirmed SARS-CoV-2 specificity.

A 5'RACE reaction primed in the constant segment made cDNA libraries of TCR alpha and TCR beta, and these carried sample barcodes and UMIs. Each CDR3 protein is one row after TCRdb ran MiXCR on the 5' RACE reads. The data show 150,000 to 200,000 distinct CDR3 sequences, with about 14% seen just once and 12% to 15% held by the top ten. The sample was PBMCs or a T cell subset sorted from them (not recorded which). This TCR was recovered from an adult woman who had mild COVID-19 (a few samples of this study predate the infection). Cell type and time point are not known. The genes are TRBV7-3 and TRBJ1-2; possibly TRBD1 for D (5 bases). This CDR3 is CASSSRRVYGYTF. The CDR3 nucleotides read TGTGCCAGCAGCTCTCGCAGGGTCTATGGCTACACCTTC. Full variable domain (rest looked up from reference TRBV7-3 and TRBJ1-2): GAGVSQTPSNKVTEKGKYVELRCDPISGHTALYWYRQSLGQGPEFLIYFQGTGAADDSGLPNDRFFAVRPEGSVSTLKIQRTERGDSAVYLCASSSRRVYGYTFGSGTRLTVV.